The next 17 T cell receptor beta chains were all read from a single sample in a study of cytomegalovirus exposure and HLA in healthy donors. Amplification used 60 Vbeta primers and 13 Jbeta primers. Assay used: immunoSEQ multiplex PCR; TCRdb lists only in-frame clones, some missing. The sample lists about 120,000 clones; around 66% were seen once. The sequenced sample was PBMCs. Receptor source: a middle-aged woman in good health and CMV-seropositive.

The chain is built from TRBV13 and TRBJ1-4, with 8 positions matching TRBD1. Trimming took 5 bases from V and 8 from J; bases not matched to a gene: 7. The germline gives CDR1 PRHDT, CDR2 FYEKMQ (reference sequence). The CDR3 is made up of 14 amino acids. CDR3 DNA sequence: TGTGCCAGCAGCCGCAACAGGGGGGGAGAAAAACTGTTTTTT. This gives the protein CASSRNRGGEKLFF.

A few counts support this clone. The chain carries TRBV5-1 and TRBJ2-3; 7 bases map to TRBD1. The CDR3 is made up of 15 amino acids. After removal of 0 bases from V and 5 bases from J, the junction contained 6 bases not matched to a gene. Germline lookup yields CDR1 SGHRS and CDR2 YFSETQ. CDR3 in amino acids: CASSLEKGAEDTQYF. In DNA form, the CDR3 reads TGCGCCAGCAGCTTGGAGAAGGGGGCGGAAGATACGCAGTATTTT.

In its sample, this clone was seen a few times. V and J are TRBV7-9 and TRBJ2-1, with 8 bases that match TRBD1. Germline CDR1 is SEHNR and CDR2 is FQNEAQ (reference sequence). The trim removed 6 bases at V and 5 bases at J, leaving 9 bases unmatched. CDR3 length: 15 amino acids. DNA for the CDR3: TGTGCCAGCAGTCCCGCCGGGACAGGAAACAATGAGCAGTTCTTC. Translation gives CASSPAGTGNNEQFF.

The chain recombines TRBV7-9 with TRBJ2-3; a weak D match, TRBD2 (7 bases). This CDR3 region has 12 residues. Germline CDR1 SEHNR, CDR2 FQNEAQ (reference sequence). The ends were cut back, 5 bases at V and 8 bases at J, with 11 bases in the middle. The CDR3 spells CASSPRGGTQYF. CDR3 coding DNA: TGTGCCAGCAGCCCTAGGGGGGGTACGCAGTATTTT. The variable domain in full, with the rest retrieved from reference TRBV7-9 and TRBJ2-3, is DTGVSQNPRHKITKRGQNVTFRCDPISEHNRLYWYRQTLGQGPEFLTYFQNEAQLEKSRLLSDRFSAERPKGSFSTLEIQRTEQGDSAMYLCASSPRGGTQYFGPGTRLTVL.

This rearrangement joins TRBV2 to TRBJ2-1, with D maybe TRBD1 (6 bases). The CDR3 is 13 amino acids. The V gene's germline CDR1 is SNHLY and CDR2 FYNNEI. The V gene lost 6 bases and the J gene lost 8 bases, with 14 bases spanning the gap. The CDR3 DNA follows: TGTGCCAGCAGGAGCGAACAGGGCCATGAGCAGTTCTTC. Its protein is CASRSEQGHEQFF. The variable domain in full, completed from reference TRBV2 and TRBJ2-1, reads EPEVTQTPSHQVTQMGQEVILRCVPISNHLYFYWYRQILGQKVEFLVSFYNNEISEKSEIFDDQFSVERPDGSNFTLKIRSTKLEDSAMYFCASRSEQGHEQFFGPGTRLTVL.

This chain joins TRBV4-2 and TRBJ2-7; 11 bases fit TRBD2. Trimming cost V 3 bases and J 6 bases; bases outside gene matches: 7. Germline CDR1 is LGHNA and CDR2 is YNFKEQ. The CDR3 loop spans 15 amino acids. The CDR3 DNA is TGTGCCAGCAGCCAGGAAATAGCGGGAGGGCGCGAGCAGTACTTC. Residues: CASSQEIAGGREQYF.

The J gene is TRBJ2-5, the V gene TRBV5-8; 13 bases are shared with TRBD2. Germline values: CDR1 SGHTS, CDR2 YDEGEE. Trimming took 4 bases from V and 1 from J; bases not matched to a gene: 7. This CDR3 has 17 amino acids. The CDR3 nucleotides read TGTGCCAGCAGCCCAGGACTAGCGGGAGTTCGCCAAGAGACCCAGTACTTC. Translating gives CASSPGLAGVRQETQYF. Drawing the rest from reference TRBV5-8 and TRBJ2-5, the complete variable domain is EAGVTQSPTHLIKTRGQQATLRCSPISGHTSVYWYQQALGLGLQFLLWYDEGEERNRGNFPPRFSGRQFPNYSSELNVNALELEDSALYLCASSPGLAGVRQETQYFGPGTRLLVL.

The chain has TRBV23-1 and TRBJ2-5; TRBD1 might be the D (6 bases). TRBV23-1 is annotated as an ORF whose role is uncertain. There are 16 residues in the CDR3. V was shortened by 0 bases and J by 2 bases, with 13 bases between the two germline ends. The CDR3 sequence is CASSQSYRVIQETQYF. The DNA for the CDR3 is TGCGCCAGCAGTCAATCGTACAGGGTTATTCAAGAGACCCAGTACTTC.

This sequence joins TRBV18 and TRBJ1-4; a possible D gene is TRBD1 (5 bases). The V end lost 0 bases, the J end lost 4 bases, and 12 bases lay between the germline ends. Looked up from germline, CDR1 is KGHSH and CDR2 is LQKENI. This CDR3 is built from 16 residues. The CDR3 here is CASSPPPGLINEKLFF. In nucleotides, the CDR3 is TGTGCCAGCTCACCACCCCCGGGACTGATTAATGAAAAACTGTTTTTT.

On this clone: Since a far larger clone is one base different, this is likely a read error. This chain uses TRBV7-8 with TRBJ2-1, with 9 nucleotides matching TRBD2. J lost 0 bases, V lost 3 bases, and 0 bases had no gene match. CDR3 length: 15 residues. Germline CDR1 is SGHVS and CDR2 is FQNEAQ. CDR3 loop: CASSFSGSSYNEQFF. The CDR3, as DNA: TGTGCCAGCAGCTTTAGCGGGAGCTCCTACAATGAGCAGTTCTTC. Using reference TRBV7-8 and TRBJ2-1 for the parts outside the CDR3, the full variable domain is GAGVSQSPRYKVAKRGQDVALRCDPISGHVSLFWYQQALGQGPEFLTYFQNEAQLDKSGLPSDRFFAERPEGSVSTLKIQRTQQEDSAVYLCASSFSGSSYNEQFFGPGTRLTVL.

This chain uses TRBV29-1 with TRBJ1-1; the D is unclear. This CDR3 comprises 15 residues. Trimming stripped 2 bases from V and 0 bases from J, with 13 bases between. Germline assignment: CDR1 SQVTM and CDR2 ANQGSEA. This chain's CDR3 is CSVERSGRLNTEAFF. In nucleotides, the CDR3 is TGCAGCGTTGAAAGGTCCGGGAGGCTGAACACTGAAGCTTTCTTT.

The chain carries TRBV9 and TRBJ2-7; D possibly corresponds to TRBD2 (7 bases). This CDR3 has 16 amino acids. Trimming left V 2 bases short and J 3 bases short, with 18 bases between. Germline CDR1 reads SGDLS; CDR2 reads YYNGEE. The CDR3 bases are TGTGCCAGCAGCGTGGGGGGGGCTGGTGGTGTCTACGAGCAGTACTTC. This gives the protein CASSVGGAGGVYEQYF.

The chain uses TRBV6-1 and TRBJ1-4, with 9 bases aligning to TRBD1. Per the germline V gene, CDR1 is MNHNS and CDR2 is SASEGT. CDR3 length: 16 residues. V was pared by 1 base and J by 8 bases, with 8 bases of the junction left unmatched. The CDR3 sequence is CASSEVQGTGFEKLFF. In nucleotides, the CDR3 is TGTGCCAGCAGTGAAGTCCAGGGGACAGGGTTCGAAAAACTGTTTTTT.

The CDR3 sequence: CASENLANYGYTF. For the CDR3, the DNA is TGTGCCAGCGAGAACTTAGCTAACTATGGCTACACCTTC. The genes are TRBV6-1 and TRBJ1-2, with D hard to call. Germline assignment: CDR1 MNHNS and CDR2 SASEGT. Trimming removed 8 bases at V and 0 bases at J, with 10 bases between. This CDR3 is built from 13 residues.

This chain joins TRBV6-4 and TRBJ2-1, with 7 positions matching TRBD2. CDR3 length: 13 residues. With 6 bases clipped from V and 7 bases from J, the junction kept 6 bases outside the gene matches. Germline CDR1 reads MRHNA; CDR2 reads SNTAGT. CDR3 sequence reads: CASSPTSVNEQFF. CDR3 DNA sequence: TGTGCCAGCAGCCCAACTAGCGTTAATGAGCAGTTCTTC.

Remarks on this clone: A read error may account for a junction end that differs from germline. The V and J genes are TRBV7-7 and TRBJ2-2, with TRBD1 identical over 7 bases. The CDR3 sequence is 17 residues long. CDR1 and CDR2 from the germline V gene are SSHAT and FNYEAQ (reference sequence). The CDR3 bases are TGTGCTAGCAGCCAGACCGCACAGGGGTTGTCCACCGGGGAGCTGTTTTTT. This gives the protein CASSQTAQGLSTGELFF.

The chain uses TRBV6-5 and TRBJ1-2, with D perhaps matching TRBD1 (6 bases). The germline V gene has CDR1 MNHEY and CDR2 SVGAGI. The length of the CDR3 is 13 residues. V lost 4 bases and J 8 bases, leaving 14 bases between the germline ends. CDR3 nucleotide sequence: TGTGCCAGCAGTTTACACAGGGAATTCGGCTACACCTTC. Amino acid sequence: CASSLHREFGYTF.